Listed below are T cell receptor beta chains from one sample, sequenced in a study of blood T cells in healthy people across ages. TCRdb fed the 5' RACE reads into MiXCR, producing one record per CDR3 protein. This table holds 850,000 or so distinct CDR3 sequences, about 28% found once. Sequencing was done on a sample of blood. All receptors derive from a woman aged 80 or over in good health. Both conserved end residues are part of each CDR3. The order of the fields is CDR3 protein, CDR3 DNA, V gene, D gene, J gene, clone size. The D gene is left open where the match is weak. Where a row states a size, it is once, few, many or the class of an expanded clone; other rows omit it.

CASETPGGTNTEAFF,TGTGCCAGCGAAACCCCTGGAGGCACAAACACTGAAGCTTTCTTT,TRBV6-1,.,TRBJ1-1,.
CATSQTAYNEQFF,TGTGCCACTAGCCAGACAGCCTACAATGAGCAGTTCTTC,TRBV15,.,TRBJ2-1,many
CASSLVGPWANEQFF,TGTGCCAGCAGCTTAGTTGGGCCCTGGGCCAATGAGCAGTTCTTC,TRBV7-9,.,TRBJ2-1,many
CASSGQGLRTEAFF,TGTGCCAGCAGCGGACAGGGACTTAGGACTGAAGCTTTCTTT,TRBV4-2,TRBD1,TRBJ1-1,few
CASTGRDRDCNEQFF,TGCGCCAGCACGGGTAGGGACAGGGATTGCAATGAGCAGTTCTTC,TRBV5-1,TRBD1,TRBJ2-1,few
CASSQRPQGTREKLFF,TGTGCCAGCAGCCAGCGACCACAGGGGACTCGTGAAAAACTGTTTTTT,TRBV6-2/TRBV6-3,TRBD1,TRBJ1-4,many
CASSRDSLNYGYTF,TGTGCCAGCAGTCGCGACAGCTTGAACTATGGCTACACCTTC,TRBV6-2/TRBV6-3,.,TRBJ1-2,many
CSARETANLIAGSRETQYF,TGCAGTGCTAGAGAAACTGCCAACCTGATAGCGGGTTCTCGAGAGACCCAGTACTTC,TRBV20-1,TRBD2,TRBJ2-5,many
CASSQQGDTDTQYF,TGCGCCAGCAGCCAACAGGGGGACACAGATACGCAGTATTTT,TRBV5-1,TRBD1,TRBJ2-3,many
CSARGGLYEQYF,TGCAGTGCTAGAGGGGGGCTTTACGAGCAGTACTTC,TRBV20-1,.,TRBJ2-7,many
CASSLGHRETQYF,TGTGCCAGCAGTTTGGGACACCGGGAGACCCAGTACTTC,TRBV7-3,.,TRBJ2-5,.
CSARADRMTYEQYF,TGCAGTGCTAGAGCGGACAGGATGACCTACGAGCAGTACTTC,TRBV20-1,TRBD1,TRBJ2-7,many
CASSVVPGWSSGANVLTF,TGTGCCAGCAGCGTAGTCCCAGGATGGAGCTCTGGGGCCAACGTCCTGACTTTC,TRBV9,.,TRBJ2-6,many
CASSKVPTSFLEAEAFF,TGTGCCAGCAGCAAGGTCCCGACAAGTTTCTTAGAGGCTGAAGCTTTCTTT,TRBV12-1,.,TRBJ1-1,few
CASSPEENYGYTF,TGTGCCAGTAGTCCAGAGGAGAACTATGGCTACACCTTC,TRBV19,.,TRBJ1-2,few
CASSLTRDRGRGPTDTQYF,TGTGCCAGCAGCTTAACCCGCGACAGGGGAAGGGGACCCACAGATACGCAGTATTTT,TRBV11-2,TRBD1,TRBJ2-3,few
CASSLSDSRRYGYTF,TGCGCCAGCAGCTTGAGTGACAGCAGGCGCTATGGCTACACCTTC,TRBV5-1,.,TRBJ1-2,.
CASSLAGGTYTGELFF,TGTGCCAGCAGCTTAGCGGGGGGGACGTACACCGGGGAGCTGTTTTTT,TRBV7-2,TRBD2,TRBJ2-2,.
CASSLIGGRSSYEQYF,TGTGCCAGCAGCTTGATAGGGGGGCGAAGCTCCTACGAGCAGTACTTC,TRBV7-2,.,TRBJ2-7,.
CASSQDIGIGYGYTF,TGCGCCAGCAGCCAAGATATCGGGATTGGGTATGGCTACACCTTC,TRBV4-3,.,TRBJ1-2,many
CASSIPTAETQYF,TGCGCCAGCAGCATCCCGACGGCGGAGACCCAGTACTTC,TRBV5-1,.,TRBJ2-5,.
CATSKERGIRETQYF,TGTGCCACCAGCAAAGAGCGGGGGATTCGGGAGACCCAGTACTTC,TRBV15,TRBD2,TRBJ2-5,many
CASSLGLAGRDEQFF,TGTGCCAGCAGCTTGGGACTAGCGGGACGGGATGAGCAGTTCTTC,TRBV5-6,TRBD2,TRBJ2-1,.
CASSFGTSGGATDTQYF,TGTGCCAGCAGCTTCGGGACTAGCGGGGGGGCCACAGATACGCAGTATTTT,TRBV7-6,TRBD2,TRBJ2-3,.
CAISQGQINYGYTF,TGTGCCATCAGTCAGGGACAGATAAACTATGGCTACACCTTC,TRBV10-3,TRBD1,TRBJ1-2,many
CASSSQTGSGHNEEFF,TGTGCCAGCAGCTCTCAGACAGGGTCAGGCCACAATGAGGAGTTTTTC,TRBV7-8,TRBD1,TRBJ2-1,.
CASSPREARADTQYF,TGTGCCAGCAGCCCCAGGGAAGCTAGAGCAGATACGCAGTATTTT,TRBV6-1,.,TRBJ2-3,few
CASSRERDYGYTF,TGTGCCAGCTCACGGGAAAGGGACTATGGCTACACCTTC,TRBV18,.,TRBJ1-2,.
CSARQDYEQYF,TGCAGTGCTCGACAGGACTACGAGCAGTACTTC,TRBV20-1,.,TRBJ2-7,many
CASSFTGARSLMSPLHF,TGTGCCAGCAGCTTTACAGGGGCCCGGTCCTTGATGTCACCCCTCCACTTT,TRBV7-2,TRBD1,TRBJ1-6,many
CASRRTENSYEQYF,TGTGCCAGCAGGCGGACAGAGAACTCCTACGAGCAGTACTTC,TRBV7-8,.,TRBJ2-7,few
CASSTRTGQNEKLFF,TGTGCCAGCAGCACCCGGACAGGGCAAAATGAAAAACTGTTTTTT,TRBV9,TRBD1,TRBJ1-4,few
CASSLVQGAVSYEQYF,TGTGCCAGCAGTTTAGTTCAGGGGGCGGTTAGCTACGAGCAGTACTTC,TRBV7-2,TRBD1,TRBJ2-7,once
CASSTPNRANGYTF,TGTGCCAGCAGTACCCCAAACAGGGCAAATGGCTACACCTTC,TRBV6-2/TRBV6-3,.,TRBJ1-2,many
CASSKSAGVSETQYF,TGTGCCAGCAGCAAATCCGCGGGCGTTTCAGAGACCCAGTACTTC,TRBV7-2,.,TRBJ2-5,many
CASSLALQGAAYEQYF,TGTGCCAGCAGTTTAGCGTTACAGGGGGCAGCCTACGAGCAGTACTTC,TRBV12-3/TRBV12-4,TRBD1,TRBJ2-7,many
CGARDGISAGYTF,TGCGGTGCTAGAGATGGCATCTCGGCTGGCTACACCTTC,TRBV20-1,.,TRBJ1-2,.
CASSDRSLGKCYELYF,TGTGCCAGCAGCGACCGTTCTTTGGGGAAGTGCTACGAGCTGTACTTC,TRBV6-1,.,TRBJ2-5,.
CASSLKGSGANVPTF,TGTGCCAGCAGCCTGAAGGGTTCTGGGGCCAACGTCCCGACTTTC,TRBV5-4,.,TRBJ2-6,few
CASSQTTGGYEQYF,TGTGCCAGCAGCCAAACGACAGGGGGGTACGAGCAGTACTTC,TRBV4-2,TRBD1,TRBJ2-7,many